Listed below are T cell receptor beta chains from one sample, sequenced in a study of vaccination effects on CD4 cells after COVID-19. Their cognate antigens are unknown. Profiled with immunoSEQ multiplex PCR; TCRdb holds only in-frame clones, not every one. Of some 30,000 clones in the sample, 75% to 90% were seen once. The sample here was CD4+ T cells from PBMCs cultured with SARS-CoV-2 spike peptides, taken after COVID-19 vaccination. The origin of the receptors is a human donor who received a COVID-19 vaccine. Some clones in this sample may be carry-over from other donors' samples. CDR3s include the opening cysteine and the closing phenylalanine or tryptophan. The D gene is left open where the match is weak. Expanded clones get a size class; other rows say once, few or many, or leave the size out.

abundance	j_gene	v_gene	d_gene	CDR3nt	CDR3aa
-	TRBJ1-1	TRBV2	TRBD1	TGTGCCAGCAGTGAACAGCAGGGGGCGTACACTGAAGCTTTCTTT	CASSEQQGAYTEAFF
once	TRBJ2-3	TRBV3-1/TRBV3-2	-	TGTGCCAGCAGGGATATAAGAAGCACAGATACGCAGTATTTT	CASRDIRSTDTQYF
-	TRBJ1-5	TRBV2	-	TGTGCCAGCAGTGAAGGCCAAGCTAGCAATCAGCCCCAGCATTTT	CASSEGQASNQPQHF
-	TRBJ2-2	TRBV30	-	TGTGCCTGGACAGTGGGGGCCGGGGAGCTGTTTTTT	CAWTVGAGELFF
-	TRBJ2-1	TRBV4-3	-	TGCGCCAGCAGCCAAGATCAAGGGTACGGGTTGAATGAGCAGTTCTTC	CASSQDQGYGLNEQFF
-	TRBJ1-2	TRBV18	TRBD1	TGTGCCAGCTCACGACAGGGGGCCCAAATTTCTAACTATGGCTACACCTTC	CASSRQGAQISNYGYTF
-	TRBJ2-3	TRBV5-8	TRBD2	TGTGCCAGCCCAACCTCTCTAGCGGGGGGAGGCACAGATACGCAGTATTTT	CASPTSLAGGGTDTQYF
-	TRBJ2-5	TRBV11-3	-	TGTGCCAGCAGCTTCGGGACAAACTTACAAGAGACCCAGTACTTC	CASSFGTNLQETQYF
-	TRBJ1-4	TRBV29-1	-	TGCAGCGTTGAAGGCTACGACAGAGGGGAAAAACTGTTTTTT	CSVEGYDRGEKLFF
few	TRBJ1-2	TRBV5-1	-	TGCGCCAGCAGCTTGGCGATCTCGGGGGGCCCCGGTGGCTACACCTTC	CASSLAISGGPGGYTF
-	TRBJ1-1	TRBV12-3/TRBV12-4	-	TGTGCCAGCAGGGGGGCGTACACTGAAGCTTTCTTT	CASRGAYTEAFF
-	TRBJ2-2	TRBV5-4	-	TGTGCCAGCAGCTTGGACCCGGGCGCCGTGAACACCGGGGAGCTGTTTTTT	CASSLDPGAVNTGELFF
-	TRBJ2-3	TRBV5-8	TRBD2	TGTGCCAGCAGCTTGGGACTAGCGGGATACACAGATACGCAGTATTTT	CASSLGLAGYTDTQYF
-	TRBJ1-2	TRBV7-2	-	TGTGCCAGCAGCTTAAGGATGAACTATGGCTACACCTTC	CASSLRMNYGYTF
-	TRBJ2-3	TRBV30	TRBD1	TGTGCCTGGAGTCCTCCGGGACAGGGGGTCGGAGATACGCAGTATTTT	CAWSPPGQGVGDTQYF
-	TRBJ2-3	TRBV19	-	TGTGCCAGTAGTCAACAGACAGATACGCAGTATTTT	CASSQQTDTQYF
-	TRBJ1-1	TRBV27	TRBD1	TGTGCCAGCAGTTATAGGCCGACAGGGTGGTATACTGAAGCTTTCTTT	CASSYRPTGWYTEAFF
-	TRBJ1-1	TRBV6-6	TRBD1	TGTGCCAGCAGTTCCCGACAGGGGGCGGACGGCACTGAAGCTTTCTTT	CASSSRQGADGTEAFF
-	TRBJ1-5	TRBV20-1	-	TGCAGTGCTAGTACCCCGAATCAGCCCCAGCATTTT	CSASTPNQPQHF
few	TRBJ1-6	TRBV6-6	TRBD1	TGTGCCAGCAGTCGACAGGGGACATCCTATAATTCACCCCTCCACTTT	CASSRQGTSYNSPLHF
few	TRBJ1-1	TRBV7-3	-	TGTGCCAGCAGCTTAGGACAGATGAACACTGAAGCTTTCTTT	CASSLGQMNTEAFF
few	TRBJ2-2	TRBV6-1	TRBD2	TGTGCCAGCAGTGCCTGGCGGGGGGAGAGCACCGGGGAGCTGTTTTTT	CASSAWRGESTGELFF
-	TRBJ1-1	TRBV5-1	-	TGCGCCAGCAGCCGGCAGGGGAGAGAGACTGAAGCTTTCTTT	CASSRQGRETEAFF
-	TRBJ2-5	TRBV18	TRBD1	TGTGCCAGCTCACCACGAAGGACAGGACAAGAGACCCAGTACTTC	CASSPRRTGQETQYF
once	TRBJ2-1	TRBV6-6	TRBD2	TGTGCCAGCAGTCTCCGGACTAGCGGCTATGAGCAGTTCTTC	CASSLRTSGYEQFF
-	TRBJ2-3	TRBV4-2	TRBD2	TGTGCCAGCAGCCAAGACAGGTCGGCGGGGGGGTCGGGCATCACAGATACGCAGTATTTT	CASSQDRSAGGSGITDTQYF
few	TRBJ1-2	TRBV6-5	-	TGTGCCAGCAGTTCCTGGGGGGAAAAGGTTGGCTACACCTTC	CASSSWGEKVGYTF
-	TRBJ2-5	TRBV11-3	-	TGTGCCAGCAGCTTAGGCAGTCGGTCAGGCCAAGAGACCCAGTACTTC	CASSLGSRSGQETQYF
-	TRBJ1-1	TRBV19	-	TGTGCCAGTAGTAGAGGCGCGGCCACATGGACTGAAGCTTTCTTT	CASSRGAATWTEAFF
-	TRBJ2-5	TRBV29-1	-	TGCAGCGTTGGATTTCAGGGCACCGTGACCCAGTACTTC	CSVGFQGTVTQYF
few	TRBJ2-2	TRBV4-1	TRBD1	TGCGCCAGCAGCCGTGGACAGGGGAGGAACACCGGGGAGCTGTTTTTT	CASSRGQGRNTGELFF
-	TRBJ1-1	TRBV29-1	-	TGCAGCGTTAGGGGGGGGAACACTGAAGCTTTCTTT	CSVRGGNTEAFF
-	TRBJ1-4	TRBV2	TRBD1	TGTGCCAGCAGACCACAGGGGACCCGTTTGACAACTAATGAAAAACTGTTTTTT	CASRPQGTRLTTNEKLFF
-	TRBJ2-1	TRBV24-1	TRBD1	TGTGCCACCAGTGACAGTATGACAGGGGGTCACTACAATGAGCAGTTCTTC	CATSDSMTGGHYNEQFF
-	TRBJ1-3	TRBV2	-	TGTGCCAGCAGACAGGGTGGGGCTCGGAACACCATATATTTT	CASRQGGARNTIYF
few	TRBJ2-3	TRBV2	-	TGTGCCAGCTCAGGCTCGGGGGTCGGAGATACGCAGTATTTT	CASSGSGVGDTQYF
-	TRBJ1-5	TRBV30	TRBD1	TGTGCCTGGAGTGTACAGGGGGATCAGCCCCAGCATTTT	CAWSVQGDQPQHF
-	TRBJ2-1	TRBV6-1	-	TGTGCCAGCAGTGATACCCAAGCGTACAATGAGCAGTTCTTC	CASSDTQAYNEQFF
-	TRBJ2-5	TRBV5-8	TRBD2	TGTGCCAGCAGCACCCGGAGAAGTGGGGGGGTGGAGACCCAGTACTTC	CASSTRRSGGVETQYF
once	TRBJ2-5	TRBV7-2	TRBD2	TGTGCCAGCAGCTCGGGACTAGCGGGGTTGAAACAAGAGACCCAGTACTTC	CASSSGLAGLKQETQYF
-	TRBJ1-1	TRBV27	TRBD1	TGTGCCAGCAGTTTAAGAGGGACAGCGCGGTACACTGAAGCTTTCTTT	CASSLRGTARYTEAFF
once	TRBJ2-5	TRBV19	-	TGTGCCAGTAGAGCCCCTTGGCAAGAGACCCAGTACTTC	CASRAPWQETQYF
once	TRBJ1-6	TRBV3-1/TRBV3-2	TRBD1	TGTGCCAGCAGCCGACAGGGTGGGACCTATAATTCACCCCTCCACTTT	CASSRQGGTYNSPLHF
-	TRBJ2-3	TRBV7-3	TRBD2	TGTGCCAGCTCGTTGCGGGGGGGCCCCTCGAGCACAGATACGCAGTATTTT	CASSLRGGPSSTDTQYF
-	TRBJ1-4	TRBV7-3	-	TGTGCCAGCAGCTTAACAGGGGGTGAAAAACTGTTTTTT	CASSLTGGEKLFF
once	TRBJ2-3	TRBV6-1	-	TGTGCCAGCAGTGAGGCAGATACGCAGTATTTT	CASSEADTQYF
-	TRBJ2-5	TRBV30	-	TGTGCCTGGAGTGTACAAGAGACCCAGTACTTC	CAWSVQETQYF
-	TRBJ2-3	TRBV18	-	TGTGCCAGCTCCCAAAGTCACAGTGTCACAGATACGCAGTATTTT	CASSQSHSVTDTQYF
-	TRBJ2-3	TRBV4-1	-	TGCGCCAGCAGCCAGACCCCAGCGGGCAGCACAGATACGCAGTATTTT	CASSQTPAGSTDTQYF
few	TRBJ2-2	TRBV7-2	TRBD1	TGTGCCAGCAGCCCCCCCAGGACAGGGTGGACCGGGGAGCTGTTTTTT	CASSPPRTGWTGELFF